A selection of T cell receptor beta chains follows, all from one sample in a study of identical twins. TCRdb independently ran MiXCR on the 5' RACE reads; one entry per CDR3 protein. Of just under 650,000 distinct CDR3 sequences detected, 7.1% appear once; the ten largest clones hold 1.6%. In addition, the sample was reused for a study of yellow fever vaccine responses in identical twins.

The specimen sequenced was PBMCs. These receptors all come from a woman between 18 and 29 years old in good health. Both conserved end residues are part of each CDR3.

V gene: TRBV5-1; J gene: TRBJ2-2; CDR3 protein: CASSLGTSGNTGELFF
V gene: TRBV11-1; J gene: TRBJ2-3; CDR3 protein: CASSLAQLADTQYF
V gene: TRBV29-1; J gene: TRBJ2-6; CDR3 protein: CSVGYGTGANVLTF
V gene: TRBV11-2; J gene: TRBJ2-4; CDR3 protein: CASSLRLGSLAKNIQYF
V gene: TRBV11-1; J gene: TRBJ2-1; CDR3 protein: CASSLREGLYNEQFF
V gene: TRBV29-1; J gene: TRBJ2-7; CDR3 protein: CSVSTGTRHSYEQYF
V gene: TRBV10-3; J gene: TRBJ1-5; CDR3 protein: CAISEFGTVSNQPQHF
V gene: TRBV11-2; J gene: TRBJ2-7; CDR3 protein: CASSFQWGREQYF
V gene: TRBV20-1; J gene: TRBJ2-7; CDR3 protein: CSARAGGRREQYF
V gene: TRBV14; J gene: TRBJ2-1; CDR3 protein: CASSQVFGHGGATYNEQFF
V gene: TRBV3-1; J gene: TRBJ1-5; CDR3 protein: CASSQEGSPQHF
V gene: TRBV24-1; J gene: TRBJ2-2; CDR3 protein: CATSDSVTSTGELFF
V gene: TRBV6-1; J gene: TRBJ2-1; CDR3 protein: CASSRSRLAAYNEQFF
V gene: TRBV20-1; J gene: TRBJ2-1; CDR3 protein: CSPRKEEQFF
V gene: TRBV5-1; J gene: TRBJ2-1; CDR3 protein: CASMRTGHHNEQFF
V gene: TRBV11-1; J gene: TRBJ2-5; CDR3 protein: CASTTPAGTQETQYF
V gene: TRBV5-1; J gene: TRBJ2-3; CDR3 protein: CASSLEGLAADTQYF
V gene: TRBV5-1; J gene: TRBJ1-4; CDR3 protein: CASSLSRGSNEKLFF
V gene: TRBV6-2/TRBV6-3; J gene: TRBJ1-2; CDR3 protein: CASSYVGNYGYTF
V gene: TRBV9; J gene: TRBJ2-2; CDR3 protein: CASSVAPGGPYTGELFF
V gene: TRBV15; J gene: TRBJ2-5; CDR3 protein: CATSPPGEGKGTQYF
V gene: TRBV29-1; J gene: TRBJ2-1; CDR3 protein: CSVEDRSSFPYNEQFF
V gene: TRBV9; J gene: TRBJ2-5; CDR3 protein: CASSVVPQPEETQYF
V gene: TRBV12-3/TRBV12-4; J gene: TRBJ2-3; CDR3 protein: CASSLALSSTDTQYF
V gene: TRBV7-8; J gene: TRBJ2-7; CDR3 protein: CASSSSRAGRTSYEQYF
V gene: TRBV24-1; J gene: TRBJ2-1; CDR3 protein: CATSDPQTTDRSYNEQFF
V gene: TRBV7-9; J gene: TRBJ1-2; CDR3 protein: CASSSAKDGYTF
V gene: TRBV2; J gene: TRBJ2-2; CDR3 protein: CASSDRRGTNTGELFF
V gene: TRBV28; J gene: TRBJ1-5; CDR3 protein: CASSPPRGGNQPQHF